The T cell receptor (beta chain) described here comes from a study of blood T cell repertoires in COVID-19 (dated by TCRdb to about 2020). About the full investigation: The collaborator samples originated in the United States, Italy and Spain and spanned the acute and convalescent phases of COVID-19. The prospective study material was composed of cDNA or gDNA derived from T cells, B-cell-depleted T cells, or PBMCs. Where HLA class I and class II types were available, the types were taken from metadata supplied by the sample provider, not from assay-based typing. Nearly every sample came with metadata listing a de-identified subject ID, COVID-19 status, age in years and sex. The samples were drawn from the first 160 participants of the ongoing ImmuneRACE study and from 1,254 subjects provided by 6 global collaborators. The repertoires were released in a freely available public database intended as a resource for research on the immune response to SARS-CoV-2. Subjects who had been exposed to COVID-19, were actively infected with it, or had recovered from it provided the deeply sampled blood TCRbeta repertoires that made up the dataset. The full study reports these points: The amount of clinical and demographic metadata varied by source and participant and was provided uncurated.

The CDR3, from cysteine to phenylalanine, totals 16 residues. Solely the CDR3 DNA is kept, with 48 bases framed from the first base. Trimming accounts for 0 bases at V and 4 bases at J, while the number of junction bases matched to no gene is 4. The germline V gene (reference sequence) provides CDR1 MNHEY and CDR2 SMNVEV. Another Seattle source contributed samples from volunteer blood donors who had recovered from COVID-19. Each collaborating institution followed its own protocols to collect whole blood in K2EDTA tubes. For TCRbeta analysis, collaborators shipped samples as frozen whole blood, isolated PBMCs, or DNA extracted from either of those sample types. Worth noting for this clone: The antigen this receptor binds is unknown. The input lacks base qualities; no much larger clone sits a single base away.

TCRbeta CDR3 regions were amplified from genomic DNA using the immunoSEQ Assay, a bias-controlled multiplex PCR. As for the original processing: Within the assay, amplification of reference gene primers was used to estimate how many nucleated cells each sample contained. To quantify the absolute abundance of each unique TCRbeta CDR3 rearrangement, sequence reads were collapsed and filtered. For each sample, productive Simpson clonality was calculated by taking the square root of Simpson's diversity index across productive rearrangements. As stored in TCRdb, this immuneACCESS dataset retains in-frame rearrangements with V and J assigned. A fraction of the clones does not appear; measured against another copy, unresolved V genes explain less than half of the discrepancy, and the remainder lacks a known reason. Clone size and the V and J calls come from that table; the DNA yielded D and trimming. This sample lists more than 120,000 clones; 87% were detected once. Clones ranked in the top ten supply less than 45% of the sample.

Sequenced material: peripheral blood. The chain is encoded by TRBV27 joined to TRBJ2-7, with 12 bases matching TRBD1. The clonotype was recovered from a man in his fifties or sixties who had recovered from COVID-19. For the CDR3, the sequence is CASSLSGTGGIYEQYF. The DNA sequence follows: TGTGCCAGCAGTTTATCGGGGACAGGGGGCATTTACGAGCAGTACTTC.